The clone carrying this T cell receptor (beta chain) was counted only a few times. Per germline, CDR1 DFQATT and CDR2 SNEGSKA (reference sequence). Trimming at V came to 3 bases and at J to 6 bases, leaving 5 bases not matched to a gene. CDR3 size: 14 residues. This record belongs to a study of neurological immune-mediated disorders. Each CDR3 protein is one row after TCRdb ran MiXCR on the 5' RACE reads. The repertoire holds about 46,000 distinct CDR3 sequences, around 4% seen once, with approximately 5.7% in the top ten. The sequence was obtained from an older woman with multiple sclerosis. The rearrangement links TRBV20-1 to TRBJ2-2, with 9 bases fitting TRBD1. The sequenced material came from PBMCs. CDR3 nucleotide sequence: TGCAGTGCTAGGGGCCGACAGGGGGCCGGGGAGCTGTTTTTT. Protein sequence: CSARGRQGAGELFF.